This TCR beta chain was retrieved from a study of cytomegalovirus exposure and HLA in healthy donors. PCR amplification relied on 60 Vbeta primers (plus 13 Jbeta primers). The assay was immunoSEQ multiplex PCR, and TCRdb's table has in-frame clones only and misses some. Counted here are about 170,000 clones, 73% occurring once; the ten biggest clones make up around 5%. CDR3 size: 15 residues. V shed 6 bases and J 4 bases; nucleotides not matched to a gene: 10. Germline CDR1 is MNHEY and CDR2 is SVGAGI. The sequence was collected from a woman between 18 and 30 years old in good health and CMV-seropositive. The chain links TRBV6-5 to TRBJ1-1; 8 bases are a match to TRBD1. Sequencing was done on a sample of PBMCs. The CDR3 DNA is TGTGCCAGCAGCCGCGCCAGGGGGCAGGTCACTGAAGCTTTCTTT. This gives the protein CASSRARGQVTEAFF.